The present TCR beta chain was sequenced within a study of identical twins. Notes on this clonotype: Its antigen remains unknown.

Each cDNA held unique molecular identifiers, and template switching gave it a universal primer site. TCRdb passed the 5' RACE reads through MiXCR, listing each CDR3 protein once. The table includes just over 450,000 distinct CDR3 sequences, 12% to 15% detected once. The V end was cut by 3 bases, the J end by 0 bases, with 16 bases between. Germline V gene sequence: CDR1 KGHSH, CDR2 LQKENI. This CDR3 region has 17 residues. General study points: Memory repertoires showed no such pattern, whereas abundant cord blood beta clonotypes carried fewer insertions. Out-of-frame alpha sequences that twins shared showed excess low generation probability.

Separately, the same data were catalogued under a study of yellow fever vaccine responses in identical twins. As reported in that work: Vaccine T cell responses of twins reportedly seemed partly convergent and partly personalized.

This TCR was recovered from a woman aged 18-29 years in good health. The source material was CD4+ T cells sorted from blood. The chain employs TRBV18 and TRBJ2-3; the D gene is possibly TRBD2 (6 bases). The CDR3 coding sequence is TGTGCCAGCTCACCGCTTGGCGGAGGGTCTAGCACAGATACGCAGTATTTT. Protein product: CASSPLGGGSSTDTQYF.